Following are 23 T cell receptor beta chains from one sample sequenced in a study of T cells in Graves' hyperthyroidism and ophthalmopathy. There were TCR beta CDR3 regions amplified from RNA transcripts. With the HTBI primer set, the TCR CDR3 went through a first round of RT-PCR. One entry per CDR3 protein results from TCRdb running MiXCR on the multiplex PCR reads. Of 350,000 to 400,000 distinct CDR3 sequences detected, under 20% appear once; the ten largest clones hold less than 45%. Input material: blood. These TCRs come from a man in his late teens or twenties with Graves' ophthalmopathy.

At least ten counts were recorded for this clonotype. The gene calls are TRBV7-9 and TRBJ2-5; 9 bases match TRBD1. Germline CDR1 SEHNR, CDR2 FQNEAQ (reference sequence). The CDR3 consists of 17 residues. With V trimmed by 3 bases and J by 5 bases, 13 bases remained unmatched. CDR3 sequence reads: CASSFWGQGSHPETQYF. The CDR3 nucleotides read TGTGCCAGCAGCTTTTGGGGACAGGGTTCACACCCGGAGACCCAGTACTTC.

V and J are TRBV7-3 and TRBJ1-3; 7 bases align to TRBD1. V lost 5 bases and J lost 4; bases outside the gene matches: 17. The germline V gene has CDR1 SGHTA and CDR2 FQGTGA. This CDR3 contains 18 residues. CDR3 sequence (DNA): TGTGCCAGCAGCGAAACCGGGACAGCGCCCCTGAGGGGAAACACCATATATTTT. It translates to CASSETGTAPLRGNTIYF.

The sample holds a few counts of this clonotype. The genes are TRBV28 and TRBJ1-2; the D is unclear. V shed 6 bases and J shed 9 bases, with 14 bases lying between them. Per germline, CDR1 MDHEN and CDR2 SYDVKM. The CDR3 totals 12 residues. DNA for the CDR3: TGTGCCAGCAGAACCGAGGTATTTAGCTACACCTTC. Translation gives CASRTEVFSYTF.

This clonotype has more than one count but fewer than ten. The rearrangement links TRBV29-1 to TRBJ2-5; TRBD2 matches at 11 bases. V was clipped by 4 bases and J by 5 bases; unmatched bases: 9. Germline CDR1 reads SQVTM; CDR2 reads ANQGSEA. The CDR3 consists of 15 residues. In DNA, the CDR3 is TGCAGCGTTGTTCTAGCGGGGGGCCCTGGGGAGACCCAGTACTTC. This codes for CSVVLAGGPGETQYF.

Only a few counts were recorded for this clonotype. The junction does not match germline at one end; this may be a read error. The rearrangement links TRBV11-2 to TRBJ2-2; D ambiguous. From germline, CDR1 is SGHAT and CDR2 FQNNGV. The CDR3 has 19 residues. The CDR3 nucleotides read TGTACCAGCAGCTTACCCCCCACCGGTCGTGTGGAAAACACCGGGGAGCTGTTTTTT. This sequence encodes CTSSLPPTGRVENTGELFF.

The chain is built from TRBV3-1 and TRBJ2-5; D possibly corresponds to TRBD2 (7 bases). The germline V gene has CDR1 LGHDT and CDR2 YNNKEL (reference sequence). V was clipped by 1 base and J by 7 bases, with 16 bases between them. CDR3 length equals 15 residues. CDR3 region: CASSQASRGAGTQYF. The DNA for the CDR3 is TGTGCCAGCAGCCAAGCTAGCCGGGGGGCAGGGACCCAGTACTTC.

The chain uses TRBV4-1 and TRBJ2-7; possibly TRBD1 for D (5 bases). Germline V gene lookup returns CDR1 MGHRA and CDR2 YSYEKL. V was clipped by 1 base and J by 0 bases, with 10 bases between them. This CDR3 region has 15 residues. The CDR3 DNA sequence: TGCGCCAGCAGCCAAGTTCCGGACACCTCCTACGAGCAGTACTTC. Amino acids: CASSQVPDTSYEQYF.

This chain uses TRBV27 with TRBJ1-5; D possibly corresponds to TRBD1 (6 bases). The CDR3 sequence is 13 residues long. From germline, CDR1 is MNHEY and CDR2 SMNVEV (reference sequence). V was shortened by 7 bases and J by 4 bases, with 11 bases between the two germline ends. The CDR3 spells CASTRGQNQPQHF. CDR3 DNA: TGTGCCAGCACCCGAGGACAGAATCAGCCCCAGCATTTT.

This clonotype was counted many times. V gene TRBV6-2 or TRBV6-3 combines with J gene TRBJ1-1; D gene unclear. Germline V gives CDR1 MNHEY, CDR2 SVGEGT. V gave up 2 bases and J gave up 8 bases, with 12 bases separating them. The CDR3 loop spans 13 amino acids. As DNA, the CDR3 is TGTGCCAGCAGTTACCCCCAAGGGTCGGAAGCTTTCTTT. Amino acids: CASSYPQGSEAFF.

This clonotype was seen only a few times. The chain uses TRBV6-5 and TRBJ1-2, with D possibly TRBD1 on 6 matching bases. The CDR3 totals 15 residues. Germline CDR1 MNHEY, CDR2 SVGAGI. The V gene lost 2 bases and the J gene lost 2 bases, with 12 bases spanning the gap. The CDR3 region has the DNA TGTGCCAGCAGTTACCAGGGACAATCAAACTATGGCTACACCTTC. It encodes CASSYQGQSNYGYTF.

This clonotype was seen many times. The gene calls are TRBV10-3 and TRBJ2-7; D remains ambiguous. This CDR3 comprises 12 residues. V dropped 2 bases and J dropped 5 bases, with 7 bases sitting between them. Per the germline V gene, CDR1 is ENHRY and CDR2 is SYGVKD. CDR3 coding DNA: TGTGCCATCAGTGAGACTCGCAACGAGCAGTACTTC. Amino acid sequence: CAISETRNEQYF.

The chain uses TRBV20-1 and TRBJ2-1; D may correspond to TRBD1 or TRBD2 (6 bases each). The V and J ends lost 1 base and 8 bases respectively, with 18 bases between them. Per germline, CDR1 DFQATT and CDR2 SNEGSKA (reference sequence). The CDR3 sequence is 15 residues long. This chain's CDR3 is CSARVLGERGDEQFF. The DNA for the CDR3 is TGCAGTGCTAGAGTCCTGGGGGAGAGGGGGGATGAGCAGTTCTTC.

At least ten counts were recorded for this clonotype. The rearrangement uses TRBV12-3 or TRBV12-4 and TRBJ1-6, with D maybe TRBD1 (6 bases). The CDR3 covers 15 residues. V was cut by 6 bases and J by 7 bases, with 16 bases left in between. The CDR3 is CASSTQGFENSPLHF. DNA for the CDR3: TGTGCCAGCAGCACTCAGGGGTTTGAAAATTCACCCCTCCACTTT.

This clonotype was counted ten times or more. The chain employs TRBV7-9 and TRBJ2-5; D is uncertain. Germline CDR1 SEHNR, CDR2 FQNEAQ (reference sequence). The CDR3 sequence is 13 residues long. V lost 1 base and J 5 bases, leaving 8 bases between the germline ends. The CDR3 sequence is CASSLVGLETQYF. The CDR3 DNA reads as TGTGCCAGCAGCTTAGTAGGTTTGGAGACCCAGTACTTC.

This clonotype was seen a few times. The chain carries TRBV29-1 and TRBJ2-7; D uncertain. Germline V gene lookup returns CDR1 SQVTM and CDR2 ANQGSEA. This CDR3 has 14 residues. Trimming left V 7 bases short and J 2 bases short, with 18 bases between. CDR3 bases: TGCAGCGCTGCCCTACTCATTGACACCTACGAGCAGTACTTC. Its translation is CSAALLIDTYEQYF.

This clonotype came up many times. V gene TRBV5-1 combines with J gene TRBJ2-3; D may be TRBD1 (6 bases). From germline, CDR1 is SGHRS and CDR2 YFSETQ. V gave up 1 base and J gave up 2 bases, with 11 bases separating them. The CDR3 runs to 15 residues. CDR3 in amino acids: CASSLNGQFTDTQYF. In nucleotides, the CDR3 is TGCGCCAGCAGCTTGAACGGACAGTTCACAGATACGCAGTATTTT.

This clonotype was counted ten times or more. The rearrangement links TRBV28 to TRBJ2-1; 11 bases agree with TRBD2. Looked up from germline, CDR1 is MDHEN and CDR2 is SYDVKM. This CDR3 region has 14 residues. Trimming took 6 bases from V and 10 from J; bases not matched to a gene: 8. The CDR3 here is CASSIGTSGTEQFF. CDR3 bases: TGTGCCAGCAGCATCGGGACTAGCGGCACCGAGCAGTTCTTC.

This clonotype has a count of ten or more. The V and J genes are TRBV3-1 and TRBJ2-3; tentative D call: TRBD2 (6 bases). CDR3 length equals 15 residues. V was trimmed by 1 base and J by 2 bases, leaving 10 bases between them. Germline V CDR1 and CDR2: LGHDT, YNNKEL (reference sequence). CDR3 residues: CASSQGDSYTDTQYF. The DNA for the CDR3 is TGTGCCAGCAGCCAAGGGGACTCTTACACAGATACGCAGTATTTT.

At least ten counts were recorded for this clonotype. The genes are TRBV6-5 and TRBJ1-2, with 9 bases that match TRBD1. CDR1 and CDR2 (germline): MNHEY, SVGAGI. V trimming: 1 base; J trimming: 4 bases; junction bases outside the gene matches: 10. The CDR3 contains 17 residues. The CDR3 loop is CASSYLGSGQGRYGYTF. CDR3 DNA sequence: TGTGCCAGCAGTTACTTGGGCTCAGGACAGGGGCGCTATGGCTACACCTTC.

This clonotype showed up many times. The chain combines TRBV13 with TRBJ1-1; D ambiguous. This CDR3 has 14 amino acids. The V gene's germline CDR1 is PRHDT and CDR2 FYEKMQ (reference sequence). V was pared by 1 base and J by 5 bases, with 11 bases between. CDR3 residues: CASSLEDKGTEAFF. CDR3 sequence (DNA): TGTGCCAGCAGCTTAGAAGATAAAGGTACTGAAGCTTTCTTT.

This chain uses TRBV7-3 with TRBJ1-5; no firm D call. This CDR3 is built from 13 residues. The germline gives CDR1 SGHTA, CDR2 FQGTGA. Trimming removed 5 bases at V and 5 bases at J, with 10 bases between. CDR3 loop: CASSNSSDQPQHF. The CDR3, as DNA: TGTGCCAGCAGCAACTCGAGCGATCAGCCCCAGCATTTT.

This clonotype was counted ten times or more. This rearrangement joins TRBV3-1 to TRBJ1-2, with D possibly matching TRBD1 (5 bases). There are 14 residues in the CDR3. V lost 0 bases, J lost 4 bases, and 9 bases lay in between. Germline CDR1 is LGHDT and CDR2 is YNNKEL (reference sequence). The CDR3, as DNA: TGTGCCAGCAGCCAAGATTTGGACACCTATGGCTACACCTTC. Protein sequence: CASSQDLDTYGYTF.

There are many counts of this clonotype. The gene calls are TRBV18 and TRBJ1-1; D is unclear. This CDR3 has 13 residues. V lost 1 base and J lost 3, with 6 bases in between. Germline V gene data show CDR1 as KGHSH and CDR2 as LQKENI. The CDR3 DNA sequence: TGTGCCAGCTCACCACTCTTTTACACTGAAGCTTTCTTT. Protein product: CASSPLFYTEAFF.